The table lists the clone carrying this TCR beta chain with a few counts. The sample belongs to a study of T-cell reconstitution after alpha-beta-depleted transplantation in children. Per germline, CDR1 LGHNA and CDR2 YNFKEQ. CDR3 length: 15 residues. V was shortened by 8 bases and J by 6 bases, with 22 bases between the two germline ends. Unique molecular identifiers tagged the TCRbeta library. TCRdb analysed the PCR reads with MiXCR anew, one entry per CDR3 protein. In the table there are some 550,000 distinct CDR3 sequences, approximately 20% of which are singletons. The material sequenced was PBMCs from the stem cell graft donor, taken from the stem cell graft. The genes are TRBV4-2 and TRBJ1-1, with D maybe TRBD1 (6 bases). This clonotype originated in a human donor who donated a stem cell graft to a child with acute lymphoblastic leukemia. CDR3 sequence reads: CASRHIPQQGAEAFF. The CDR3 coding sequence is TGTGCCAGCCGTCACATCCCCCAACAGGGCGCTGAAGCTTTCTTT.